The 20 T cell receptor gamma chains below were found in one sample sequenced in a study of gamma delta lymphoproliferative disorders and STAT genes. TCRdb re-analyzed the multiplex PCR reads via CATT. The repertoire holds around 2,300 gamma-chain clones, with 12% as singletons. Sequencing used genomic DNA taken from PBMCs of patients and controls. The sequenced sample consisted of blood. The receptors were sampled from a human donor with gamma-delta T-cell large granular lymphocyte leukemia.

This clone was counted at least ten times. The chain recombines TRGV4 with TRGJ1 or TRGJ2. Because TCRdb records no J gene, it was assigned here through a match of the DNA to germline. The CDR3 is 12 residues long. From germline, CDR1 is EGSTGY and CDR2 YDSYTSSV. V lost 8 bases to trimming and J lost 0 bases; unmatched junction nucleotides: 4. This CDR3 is CATSSNYYKKLF. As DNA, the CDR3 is TGTGCCACCTCCTCGAATTATTATAAGAAACTCTTT.

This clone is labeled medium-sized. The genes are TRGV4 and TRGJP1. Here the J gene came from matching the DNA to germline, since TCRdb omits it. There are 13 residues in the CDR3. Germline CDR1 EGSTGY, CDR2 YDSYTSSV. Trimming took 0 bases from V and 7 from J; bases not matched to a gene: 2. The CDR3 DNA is TGTGCCACCTGGGATGGGCGTGGTTGGTTCAAGATATTT. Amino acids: CATWDGRGWFKIF.

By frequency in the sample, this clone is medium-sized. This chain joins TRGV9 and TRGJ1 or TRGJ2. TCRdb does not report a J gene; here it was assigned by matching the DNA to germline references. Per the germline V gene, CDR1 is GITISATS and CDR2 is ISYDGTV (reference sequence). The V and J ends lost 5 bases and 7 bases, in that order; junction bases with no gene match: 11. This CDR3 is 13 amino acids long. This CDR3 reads CALWVQPYYKKLF. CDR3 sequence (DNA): TGTGCCTTGTGGGTCCAGCCTTACTATAAGAAACTCTTT.

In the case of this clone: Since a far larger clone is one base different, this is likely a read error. DNA for the CDR3: TGTGCTGCGTGGGATTATAAATTCATTGCCCTAAAATTCGATTCATATCCCACTGGTTGGTTCAAGATATTT. It is translated as CAAWDYKFIALKFDSYPTGWFKIF. The chain links TRGV10 to TRGJP1. TCRdb offers no J gene call, so here the DNA was matched to germline to obtain one. TRGV10 is marked as an open reading frame, function uncertain. The CDR3 consists of 24 residues. V lost 8 bases and J lost 3; bases outside the gene matches: 37.

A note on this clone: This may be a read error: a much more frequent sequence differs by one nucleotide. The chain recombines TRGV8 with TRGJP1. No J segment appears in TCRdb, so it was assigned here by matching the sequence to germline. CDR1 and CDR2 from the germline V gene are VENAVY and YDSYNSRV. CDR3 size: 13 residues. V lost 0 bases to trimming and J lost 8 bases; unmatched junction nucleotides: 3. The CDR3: CATWDRQGWFKIF. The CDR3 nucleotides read TGTGCCACCTGGGATAGGCAGGGTTGGTTCAAGATATTT.

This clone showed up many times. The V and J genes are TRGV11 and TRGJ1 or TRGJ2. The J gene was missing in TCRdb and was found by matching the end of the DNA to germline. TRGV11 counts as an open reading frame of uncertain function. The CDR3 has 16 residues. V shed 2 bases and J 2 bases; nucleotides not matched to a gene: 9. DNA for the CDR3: TGTGCCTGCTGGATTAGGCCTCTATATCATTATTATAAGAAACTCTTT. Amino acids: CACWIRPLYHYYKKLF.

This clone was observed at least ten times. The DNA of the CDR3 is TGTGCCACCTGGGACGCGGTTTGGAAACTCTTT. It translates to CATWDAVWKLF. The chain is built from TRGV2 and TRGJ1 or TRGJ2. The J gene was missing in TCRdb and was found by matching the end of the DNA to germline. Germline loops: CDR1 EGSNGY, CDR2 YDSYNSKV. The junction had 7 bases not matched to a gene; V was cut back by 2 bases and J by 12 bases. This CDR3 has 11 residues.

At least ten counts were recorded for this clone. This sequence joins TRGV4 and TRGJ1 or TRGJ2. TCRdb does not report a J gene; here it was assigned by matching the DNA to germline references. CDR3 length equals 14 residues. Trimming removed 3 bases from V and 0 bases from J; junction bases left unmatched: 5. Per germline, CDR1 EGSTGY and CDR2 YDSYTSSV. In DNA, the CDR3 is TGTGCCACCTGGGATCCCCTGAATTATTATAAGAAACTCTTT. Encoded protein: CATWDPLNYYKKLF.

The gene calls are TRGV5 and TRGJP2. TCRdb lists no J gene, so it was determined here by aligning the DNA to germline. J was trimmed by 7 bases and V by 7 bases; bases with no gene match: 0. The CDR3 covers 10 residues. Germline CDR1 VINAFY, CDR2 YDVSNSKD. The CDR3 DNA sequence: TGTGCCACCTGTGATTGGATCAAGACGTTT. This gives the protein CATCDWIKTF.

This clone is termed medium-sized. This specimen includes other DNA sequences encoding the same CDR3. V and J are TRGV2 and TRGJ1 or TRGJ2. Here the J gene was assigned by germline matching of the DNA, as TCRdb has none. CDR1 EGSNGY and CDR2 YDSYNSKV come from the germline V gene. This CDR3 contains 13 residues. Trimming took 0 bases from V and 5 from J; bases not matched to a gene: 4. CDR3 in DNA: TGTGCCACCTGGGACGGGCCGGATTATAAGAAACTCTTT. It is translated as CATWDGPDYKKLF.

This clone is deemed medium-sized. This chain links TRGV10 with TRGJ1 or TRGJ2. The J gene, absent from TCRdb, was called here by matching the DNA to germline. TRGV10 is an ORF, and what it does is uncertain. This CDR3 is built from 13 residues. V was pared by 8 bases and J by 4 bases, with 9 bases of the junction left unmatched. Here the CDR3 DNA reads TGTGCTGCGTGGGACCAGGGGTATTATAAGAAACTCTTT. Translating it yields CAAWDQGYYKKLF.

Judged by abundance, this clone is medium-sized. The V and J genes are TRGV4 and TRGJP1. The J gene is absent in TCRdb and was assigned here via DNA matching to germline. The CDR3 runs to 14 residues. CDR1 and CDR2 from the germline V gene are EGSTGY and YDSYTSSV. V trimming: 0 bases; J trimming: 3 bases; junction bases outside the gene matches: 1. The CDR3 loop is CATWDGPTGWFKIF. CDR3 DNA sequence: TGTGCCACCTGGGATGGGCCCACTGGTTGGTTCAAGATATTT.

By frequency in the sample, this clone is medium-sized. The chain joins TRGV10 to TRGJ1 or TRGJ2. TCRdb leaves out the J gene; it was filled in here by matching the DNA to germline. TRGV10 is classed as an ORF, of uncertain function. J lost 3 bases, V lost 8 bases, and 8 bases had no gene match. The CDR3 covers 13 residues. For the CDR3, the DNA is TGTGCTGCGTGGGATTATCGTTATTATAAGAAACTCTTT. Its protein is CAAWDYRYYKKLF.

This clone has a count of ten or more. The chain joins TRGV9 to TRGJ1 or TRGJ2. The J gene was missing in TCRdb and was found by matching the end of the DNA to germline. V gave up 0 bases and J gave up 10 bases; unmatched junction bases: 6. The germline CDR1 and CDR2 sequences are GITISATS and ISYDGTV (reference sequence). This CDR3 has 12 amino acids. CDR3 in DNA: TGTGCCTTGTGGGAGGTGCGGGGCAAGAAACTCTTT. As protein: CALWEVRGKKLF.

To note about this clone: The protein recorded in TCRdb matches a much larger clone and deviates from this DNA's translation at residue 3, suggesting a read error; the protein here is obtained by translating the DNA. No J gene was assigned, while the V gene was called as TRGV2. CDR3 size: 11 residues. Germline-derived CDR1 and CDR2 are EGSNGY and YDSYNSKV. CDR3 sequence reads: CAAICENGKLF. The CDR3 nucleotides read TGTGCCGCCATTTGCGAGAATGGAAAACTCTTT.

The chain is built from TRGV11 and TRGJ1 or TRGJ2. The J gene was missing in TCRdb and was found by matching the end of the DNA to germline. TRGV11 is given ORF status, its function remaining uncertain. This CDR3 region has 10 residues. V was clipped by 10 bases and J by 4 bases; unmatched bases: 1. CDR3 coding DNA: TGTGCCTGCTGCTATTATAAGAAACTCTTT. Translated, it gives CACCYYKKLF.

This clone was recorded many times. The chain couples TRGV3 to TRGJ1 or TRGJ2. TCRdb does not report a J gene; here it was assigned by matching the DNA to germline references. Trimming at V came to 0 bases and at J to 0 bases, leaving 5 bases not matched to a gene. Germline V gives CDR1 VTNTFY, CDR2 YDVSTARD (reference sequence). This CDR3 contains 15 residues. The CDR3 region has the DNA TGTGCCACCTGGGACAGGCGCCCGAATTATTATAAGAAACTCTTT. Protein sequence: CATWDRRPNYYKKLF.

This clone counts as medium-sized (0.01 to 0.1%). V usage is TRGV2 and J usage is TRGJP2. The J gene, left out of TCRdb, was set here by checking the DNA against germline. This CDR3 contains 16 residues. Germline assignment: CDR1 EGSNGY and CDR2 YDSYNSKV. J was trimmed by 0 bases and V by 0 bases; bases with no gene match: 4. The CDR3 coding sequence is TGTGCCACCTGGGACGGGGGATATAGTAGTGATTGGATCAAGACGTTT. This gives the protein CATWDGGYSSDWIKTF.

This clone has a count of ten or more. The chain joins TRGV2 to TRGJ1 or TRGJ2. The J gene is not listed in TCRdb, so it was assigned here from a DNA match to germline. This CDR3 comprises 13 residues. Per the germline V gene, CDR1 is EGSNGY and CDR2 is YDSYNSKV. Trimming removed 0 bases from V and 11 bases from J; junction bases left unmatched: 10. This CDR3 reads CATWDGLDGEKLF. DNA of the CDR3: TGTGCCACCTGGGACGGGTTGGATGGTGAGAAACTCTTT.

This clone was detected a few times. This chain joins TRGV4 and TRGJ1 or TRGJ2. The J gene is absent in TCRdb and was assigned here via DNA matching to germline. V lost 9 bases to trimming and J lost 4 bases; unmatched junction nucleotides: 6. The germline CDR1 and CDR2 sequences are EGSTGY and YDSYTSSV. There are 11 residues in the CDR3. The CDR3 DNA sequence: TGTGCCACCCCAGACTATTATAAGAAACTCTTT. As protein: CATPDYYKKLF.